Presented here are 24 T cell receptor beta chains from one specimen sequenced in a study of cytomegalovirus exposure and HLA in healthy donors (dated by TCRdb to 2016 to 2017). The library relied on the immunoSEQ multiplex PCR assay. The multiplex PCR relied on a mix of 60 forward primers for TCR Vbeta segments and 13 reverse primers for TCR Jbeta segments. In TCRdb, the immuneACCESS table is reduced to in-frame sequences with V and J assigned. These tables do not hold every clone; where another copy was compared, an unresolved V gene accounts for under half, and the others remain unexplained. Counted in this sample were 73,000 or so clones; under 85% of them appeared once. The ten largest make up 15% to 20% of the sample. Sequenced material: PBMCs. The source is a woman aged 40-49 years in good health and CMV-seropositive.

CDR3 in amino acids: CASSWDRRFGYTF. DNA of the CDR3: TGCGCCAGCAGCTGGGACAGACGGTTTGGCTACACCTTC. The chain couples TRBV5-1 to TRBJ1-2; TRBD1 matches at 7 bases. In germline, CDR1 is SGHRS, CDR2 YFSETQ. This CDR3 is built from 13 residues. J was trimmed by 7 bases and V by 3 bases; bases with no gene match: 6.

CDR3 bases: TGTGCCACCAGCAGAGTCGGAGTCTCCTACAATGAGCAGTTCTTC. Translating gives CATSRVGVSYNEQFF. The chain uses TRBV15 and TRBJ2-1; D is ambiguous. V was cut by 1 base and J by 0 bases, with 7 bases left in between. This CDR3 is built from 15 residues. CDR1 is LNHNV, CDR2 YYDKDF, per germline (reference sequence).

The rearrangement links TRBV9 to TRBJ2-1; 7 bases are a match to TRBD1. The CDR3 length is 16 residues. The junction had 11 bases not matched to a gene; V was cut back by 4 bases and J by 4 bases. Germline V gene sequence: CDR1 SGDLS, CDR2 YYNGEE. The CDR3 here is CASSPPTGANYNEQFF. In DNA, the CDR3 is TGTGCCAGCAGCCCTCCCACAGGGGCGAATTACAATGAGCAGTTCTTC.

V usage is TRBV6-5 and J usage is TRBJ2-3; no firm D call. Deletions cut 0 bases from V and 2 bases from J, with 9 bases between. Germline CDR1 MNHEY, CDR2 SVGAGI. The CDR3 is made up of 15 amino acids. The CDR3 protein is CASSYSPSFTDTQYF. The CDR3 DNA reads as TGTGCCAGCAGTTACTCGCCCAGTTTCACAGATACGCAGTATTTT.

The chain links TRBV30 to TRBJ1-5, with D possibly being TRBD1 (5 bases). The CDR3 totals 16 residues. Germline V gene sequence: CDR1 GTSNPN, CDR2 SVGIG (reference sequence). V was clipped by 3 bases and J by 1 base, with 16 bases between them. This CDR3 reads CAWSLGHEVSNQPQHF. The CDR3 DNA reads as TGTGCCTGGAGCCTTGGACATGAAGTAAGCAATCAGCCCCAGCATTTT.

This clone was seen a handful of times. The chain uses TRBV7-2 and TRBJ1-6; D remains ambiguous. The germline gives CDR1 SGHTA, CDR2 FQGNSA. Trimming stripped 1 base from V and 6 bases from J, with 10 bases between. This CDR3 contains 15 residues. The CDR3 sequence: CASSLEPRLNSPLHF. CDR3 DNA sequence: TGTGCCAGCAGCTTAGAACCCAGACTTAATTCACCCCTCCACTTT.

V usage is TRBV4-1 and J usage is TRBJ1-4, with a weak D call TRBD1 (5 bases). The V gene's germline CDR1 is MGHRA and CDR2 YSYEKL. The ends were cut back, 0 bases at V and 5 bases at J, with 19 bases in the middle. The CDR3 has 18 amino acids. The DNA for the CDR3 is TGCGCCAGCAGCCAAGAGATGGTTGGGGGGGACGCAAATGAAAAACTGTTTTTT. Translation: CASSQEMVGGDANEKLFF.

Only a few counts were recorded for this clone. The rearrangement uses TRBV5-6 and TRBJ2-3, with TRBD2 identical over 9 bases. The V segment lost 1 base and the J segment 3 bases; nucleotides outside the gene matches: 3. Germline CDR1 SGHDT, CDR2 YYEEEE. This CDR3 has 15 residues. The CDR3 sequence: CASSLRLAGTDTQYF. CDR3 coding DNA: TGTGCCAGCAGCTTGAGGCTAGCGGGAACAGATACGCAGTATTTT.

This chain uses TRBV7-3 with TRBJ2-1; TRBD2 matches 8 bases. The CDR3 spans 14 residues. The ends lost 3 bases at V and 10 bases at J; junction bases unmatched: 8. Per germline, CDR1 SGHTA and CDR2 FQGTGA. CDR3 amino acids: CASSFTGGDSEQFF. The DNA of the CDR3 is TGTGCCAGCAGCTTTACGGGGGGGGACTCAGAGCAGTTCTTC.

The CDR3 loop is CASSKEGVFGQVGYEQYF. The DNA of the CDR3 is TGTGCCAGCAGCAAAGAAGGGGTTTTCGGGCAGGTCGGCTACGAGCAGTACTTC. The chain uses TRBV21-1 and TRBJ2-7; whether TRBD1, the table's D call, matches the DNA was not checked. TRBV21-1 corresponds to a pseudogene. This CDR3 has 18 amino acids.

V gene TRBV27 combines with J gene TRBJ2-3; 12 nucleotides agree with TRBD2. The trim removed 4 bases at V and 4 bases at J, leaving 6 bases unmatched. Germline assignment: CDR1 MNHEY and CDR2 SMNVEV (reference sequence). The CDR3 is 16 residues long. The CDR3 loop is CASSSSTSGSADTQYF. The CDR3 DNA reads TGTGCCAGCAGTTCATCGACTAGCGGGAGCGCAGATACGCAGTATTTT.

V gene TRBV10-3 combines with J gene TRBJ2-7; D not resolved. The CDR3 totals 13 residues. Germline V gives CDR1 ENHRY, CDR2 SYGVKD. V lost 4 bases, J lost 1 base, and 8 bases lay in between. The CDR3 region is CAISGLESYEQYF. DNA of the CDR3: TGTGCCATCAGTGGATTAGAGTCCTACGAGCAGTACTTC.

As for this clone: The junction shows a germline mismatch at one end, possibly a read error. The CDR3 DNA follows: TGTGCCAGCTCTCCACAGGGGTACGGGGGCACTGAAGCTTTCTTT. Encoded protein: CASSPQGYGGTEAFF. The chain has TRBV18 and TRBJ1-1, with 7 nucleotides matching TRBD1. Germline V gives CDR1 KGHSH, CDR2 LQKENI. This CDR3 contains 15 residues.

This clone was counted a few times. This CDR3 fails to terminate in the conserved phenylalanine or tryptophan, so it likely reflects a read error. V gene TRBV4-3 combines with J gene TRBJ2-2; D call uncertain. From germline, CDR1 is LGHNA and CDR2 YSLEER. The CDR3 runs 14 residues. Trimming removed 0 bases from V and 4 bases from J, with 6 bases in between. Written as DNA, the CDR3 is TGCGCCAGCAGCCAAGACACCACCACCGGGGAGCTGTTTGTT. This sequence encodes CASSQDTTTGELFV.

The V call is TRBV25-1, the J call TRBJ1-2; D might be TRBD1 (6 bases). From germline, CDR1 is MGHDK and CDR2 SYGVNS. The CDR3 has 13 amino acids. V gave up 8 bases and J gave up 5 bases, with 15 bases separating them. CDR3 sequence (DNA): TGTGCCAGCGAAAGGGGGGGAAGATATGGCTACACCTTC. Its protein product is CASERGGRYGYTF.

The chain employs TRBV11-2 and TRBJ1-2; D remains ambiguous. The V and J ends lost 3 bases and 0 bases respectively, with 8 bases between them. The germline CDR1 and CDR2 sequences are SGHAT and FQNNGV. The CDR3 contains 14 residues. CDR3 sequence reads: CASSFAGANYGYTF. For the CDR3, the DNA is TGTGCCAGCAGCTTTGCCGGAGCTAACTATGGCTACACCTTC.

This clone was detected only once. The CDR3: CASSESWSSYEQYF. Written as DNA, the CDR3 is TGTGCCAGCAGTGAAAGCTGGAGCTCCTACGAGCAGTACTTC. This chain connects TRBV6-1 to TRBJ2-7; no firm D call. V dropped 2 bases and J dropped 0 bases, with 8 bases sitting between them. The V gene's germline CDR1 is MNHNS and CDR2 SASEGT. The length of the CDR3 is 14 residues.

The gene calls are TRBV28 and TRBJ2-3, with 7 positions matching TRBD1. The length of the CDR3 is 16 residues. Unmatched junction bases numbered 14, after V lost 11 bases and J lost 0 bases. Germline V CDR1 and CDR2: MDHEN, SYDVKM. CDR3 nucleotide sequence: TGTGCCGCCCAAACCTCCGGGACAGCTAGCACAGATACGCAGTATTTT. It encodes CAAQTSGTASTDTQYF.

This clone was seen a single time. The gene calls are TRBV7-2 and TRBJ1-2; possibly TRBD1 for D (6 bases). The CDR3 spans 13 residues. Germline V gives CDR1 SGHTA, CDR2 FQGNSA. Trimming shortened V by 5 bases and J by 8 bases, and 15 bases separated the two germline ends. The CDR3 region has the DNA TGTGCCAGCAGCCAGACAGGCACCGCCGGCTACACCTTC. Translated: CASSQTGTAGYTF. Supplemented by reference TRBV7-2 and TRBJ1-2, the full variable domain reads GAGVSQSPSNKVTEKGKDVELRCDPISGHTALYWYRQSLGQGLEFLIYFQGNSAPDKSGLPSDRFSAERTGGSVSTLTIQRTQQEDSAVYLCASSQTGTAGYTFGSGTRLTVV.

The chain links TRBV19 to TRBJ1-5; D is ambiguous. The V and J ends lost 7 bases and 0 bases respectively, with 10 bases between them. The CDR3 runs to 14 residues. The germline gives CDR1 LNHDA, CDR2 SQIVND (reference sequence). In DNA form, the CDR3 reads TGTGCCAGTATGGCAATATATAGCAATCAGCCCCAGCATTTT. The encoded protein is CASMAIYSNQPQHF.

This clone was detected a few times. The rearrangement uses TRBV6-9 and TRBJ1-4; no clear D gene. Deletions cut 8 bases from V and 0 bases from J, with 7 bases between. CDR3 length: 13 residues. Germline V CDR1 and CDR2: MNHGY, SVAAGI. In DNA, the CDR3 is TGTGCCAGCCGTTCAGCAACTAATGAAAAACTGTTTTTT. Amino acid sequence: CASRSATNEKLFF.

This clone has more than one count but fewer than ten. CDR3: CASSARTGGLDEQFF. The CDR3, as DNA: TGCGCCAGCAGCGCACGGACAGGGGGTCTTGATGAGCAGTTCTTC. V gene TRBV5-1 combines with J gene TRBJ2-1; TRBD1 aligns across 10 bases. The germline V gene encodes CDR1 SGHRS and CDR2 YFSETQ. J was trimmed by 8 bases and V by 4 bases; bases with no gene match: 9. The length of the CDR3 is 15 residues.

In regard to this clone: Lacking the conserved final phenylalanine or tryptophan, this CDR3 likely reflects a read error. The CDR3 protein is CAWTGQKTPNYNSPLHV. The DNA of the CDR3 is TGTGCCTGGACGGGACAAAAAACCCCTAACTATAATTCACCCCTCCACGTT. The rearrangement joins TRBV30 to TRBJ1-6, with D perhaps TRBD1 (6 bases). CDR1 GTSNPN and CDR2 SVGIG come from the germline V gene (reference sequence). The CDR3 spans 17 residues. Trimming shortened V by 4 bases and J by 3 bases, and 19 bases separated the two germline ends.

This clone occurred a few times. The chain carries TRBV2 and TRBJ1-1; D might be TRBD1 (6 bases). From germline, CDR1 is SNHLY and CDR2 FYNNEI. The CDR3 has 15 amino acids. The germline V and J ends were trimmed by 0 bases and 4 bases, with 12 bases remaining between them. The CDR3 is CASSEADIRGTEAFF. The CDR3 region has the DNA TGTGCCAGCAGTGAAGCGGATATCAGGGGCACTGAAGCTTTCTTT.